This entry lists 24 T cell receptor beta chains sequenced from one sample in a study of healthy donors' naive CD4 and CD8 T cells (dated by TCRdb to about 2015). The sequencer was a 454 GS FLX Titanium. TCR libraries were built from 400 to 500 ng of total RNA with a previously published linear amplification protocol. Using fastp at Q25 and MiXCR, TCRdb reprocessed the public reads and kept productive beta chains. A single entry per CDR3 protein holds the most common genes and DNA from its merged rows. This sample holds about 200,000 distinct CDR3 sequences; around 70% were observed only once. The ten largest make up approximately 2.5% of the sample. Specimen: naive CD4+ and CD8+ T cells sorted from blood, pooled from several donors. The cell subset or site label, read with the paper, signifies: FACS-sorted naive CD4+ (CD45RO-CD45RA+) and naive CD8+ (CD45RA+CD27bright) T cells. The origin of the receptors is a pool of human donors in good health; the sample pools cells from several healthy donors.

This clonotype has only a few counts. This sequence joins TRBV13 and TRBJ2-3; 7 nucleotides match TRBD2. The V gene end was trimmed by 2 bases and the J gene end by 0 bases; junction bases not matched to a gene: 2. Germline V CDR1 and CDR2: PRHDT, FYEKMQ (reference sequence). The CDR3 consists of 15 residues. In DNA form, the CDR3 reads TGTGCCAGCAGCTTAAGAGCGGGGAGCACAGATACGCAGTATTTT. Translating gives CASSLRAGSTDTQYF.

CDR3 residues: CASRGSGATEAFF. CDR3 nucleotides: TGTGCCAGCAGGGGGTCTGGGGCCACTGAAGCTTTCTTT. This chain connects TRBV27 to TRBJ1-1; weak D call: TRBD1 (5 bases). V lost 6 bases, J lost 4 bases, and 12 bases lay in between. CDR3 length: 13 residues. Germline CDR1 reads MNHEY; CDR2 reads SMNVEV (reference sequence).

This clonotype appeared a few times. Germline and junction disagree at one end, which may indicate a read error. The V call is TRBV29-1, the J call TRBJ2-7; TRBD1 matches 9 bases. The CDR3 spans 15 residues. Germline CDR1 is SQVTM and CDR2 is ANQGSEA. The CDR3 sequence is CSAETGGPASYEQYF. For the CDR3, the DNA is TGCAGCGCTGAAACAGGGGGCCCCGCTTCCTACGAGCAGTACTTC.

This rearrangement joins TRBV29-1 to TRBJ1-3, with 9 bases that match TRBD1. The J segment lost 2 bases and the V segment lost 5 bases, leaving 4 bases of the junction unmatched. This CDR3 comprises 14 residues. Germline loops: CDR1 SQVTM, CDR2 ANQGSEA. CDR3: CSVWDRETGNTIYF. In nucleotides, the CDR3 is TGCAGCGTTTGGGACAGGGAAACTGGAAACACCATATATTTT. The full variable domain, its missing parts supplied by reference TRBV29-1 and TRBJ1-3, is SAVISQKPSRDICQRGTSLTIQCQVDSQVTMMFWYRQQPGQSLTLIATANQGSEATYESGFVIDKFPISRPNLTFSTLTVSNMSPEDSSIYLCSVWDRETGNTIYFGEGSWLTVV.

This chain uses TRBV7-8 with TRBJ2-7; D is unresolved. The V and J ends lost 2 bases and 4 bases respectively, with 12 bases between them. This CDR3 has 14 amino acids. Germline CDR1 and CDR2: SGHVS and FQNEAQ. Here the CDR3 reads CASSLSGLGYEQYF. CDR3 DNA: TGTGCCAGCAGCTTATCCGGTCTGGGATACGAGCAGTACTTC.

CDR3 protein: CASSYGGHGTEAFF. The DNA for the CDR3 is TGTGCCAGCAGTTACGGGGGGCACGGCACTGAAGCTTTCTTT. The chain uses TRBV6-5 and TRBJ1-1; TRBD1 might be the D (6 bases). Germline V gene lookup returns CDR1 MNHEY and CDR2 SVGAGI. Trimming shortened V by 2 bases and J by 4 bases, and 11 bases separated the two germline ends. This CDR3 region has 14 residues.

This clonotype has more than one count but fewer than ten. V usage is TRBV19 and J usage is TRBJ2-7, with TRBD1 as a possible D gene (6 bases). There are 14 residues in the CDR3. Looked up from germline, CDR1 is LNHDA and CDR2 is SQIVND (reference sequence). Trimming left V 2 bases short and J 3 bases short, with 11 bases between. CDR3 in amino acids: CASSIPGHIYEQYF. The CDR3 bases are TGTGCCAGTAGTATACCGGGACATATCTACGAGCAGTACTTC.

V usage is TRBV29-1 and J usage is TRBJ2-1; no reliable D call. The CDR3 is 13 amino acids. Germline CDR1 reads SQVTM; CDR2 reads ANQGSEA. With 6 bases removed from V and 0 bases from J, the gap between germline ends came to 9 bases. The CDR3 sequence is CSVRHRSYNEQFF. CDR3 nucleotides: TGCAGCGTGCGACATCGCTCCTACAATGAGCAGTTCTTC.

The genes are TRBV20-1 and TRBJ2-1, with D hard to call. V dropped 6 bases and J dropped 5 bases, with 11 bases sitting between them. CDR3 length equals 12 residues. Germline loops: CDR1 DFQATT, CDR2 SNEGSKA (reference sequence). The CDR3: CSASRVNNEQFF. Written as DNA, the CDR3 is TGCAGTGCCTCAAGGGTGAACAATGAGCAGTTCTTC.

Turning to this clonotype: Its ends do not fully match the called genes, so a read error is possible. The V and J genes are TRBV27 and TRBJ1-6; D remains unclear. The CDR3 is made up of 11 amino acids. The germline V gene encodes CDR1 MNHEY and CDR2 SMNVEV (reference sequence). The CDR3 DNA reads as TGTGCCAGCGGTTTTAATTCACCCCTCCACTTT. Protein: CASGFNSPLHF.

V is TRBV29-1 and J is TRBJ2-7; D is unresolved. Germline V gene lookup returns CDR1 SQVTM and CDR2 ANQGSEA. Trimming cost V 3 bases and J 0 bases, with 9 bases left between them. This CDR3 is built from 13 residues. CDR3 sequence reads: CSVEYSHSYEQYF. The CDR3 coding sequence is TGCAGCGTTGAGTATAGCCACTCCTACGAGCAGTACTTC.

The chain couples TRBV29-1 to TRBJ2-7; TRBD2 matches 7 bases. Germline V gene sequence: CDR1 SQVTM, CDR2 ANQGSEA. The V and J ends lost 4 bases and 3 bases, in that order; junction bases with no gene match: 3. This CDR3 region has 12 residues. For the CDR3, the DNA is TGCAGCGTTGTTGGCGGGAGCTACGAGCAGTACTTC. Translated: CSVVGGSYEQYF.

The V and J genes are TRBV19 and TRBJ2-7; tentative D call: TRBD1 (5 bases). The germline gives CDR1 LNHDA, CDR2 SQIVND (reference sequence). The CDR3 extends over 14 amino acids. V lost 5 bases to trimming and J lost 2 bases, with 13 bases between them. CDR3 residues: CASSWDGRAYEQYF. The CDR3 region has the DNA TGTGCCAGTAGTTGGGATGGCAGGGCCTACGAGCAGTACTTC.

This chain joins TRBV6-5 and TRBJ2-7; D is undetermined. TRBJ2-5 matches the DNA end more closely, so the J call is doubtful. The germline V gene encodes CDR1 MNHEY and CDR2 SVGAGI. The CDR3 runs to 12 residues. The CDR3 nucleotides read TGTGCCAGCAGACACCTACAAGAGACCCAGTACTTC. It encodes CASRHLQETQYF.

J is TRBJ2-2 and V is TRBV29-1; no clear D gene. Germline V CDR1 and CDR2: SQVTM, ANQGSEA. The V gene lost 3 bases and the J gene lost 6 bases, with 8 bases spanning the gap. This CDR3 contains 12 residues. The CDR3 coding sequence is TGCAGCGTTGAGGTTAGGGCCGGGGAGCTGTTTTTT. Translated: CSVEVRAGELFF.

This clonotype was seen more than once but under ten times. The chain joins TRBV18 to TRBJ1-1, with no clear D. Germline V gene data show CDR1 as KGHSH and CDR2 as LQKENI. Trimming took off 2 bases at V and 1 base at J, with 2 bases between the two ends. The length of the CDR3 is 12 residues. The CDR3 DNA reads TGTGCCAGCTCACCAACGAACACTGAAGCTTTCTTT. It yields the protein CASSPTNTEAFF.

J is TRBJ1-2 and V is TRBV6-6, with 7 bases lining up with TRBD1. The CDR3 has 13 residues. Germline assignment: CDR1 MNHNY and CDR2 SVGAGI (reference sequence). V shed 8 bases, J shed 4 bases, and the junction held 7 bases outside the gene matches. CDR3 loop: CASQQGSGYGYTF. The CDR3, as DNA: TGTGCCAGCCAACAGGGGTCCGGCTATGGCTACACCTTC.

The genes are TRBV28 and TRBJ1-6; 7 bases agree with TRBD1. In germline, CDR1 is MDHEN, CDR2 SYDVKM. The ends lost 6 bases at V and 7 bases at J; junction bases unmatched: 6. The CDR3 is 14 residues long. Here the CDR3 DNA reads TGTGCCAGCAGCAAACAGGGGTGGAATTCACCCCTCCACTTT. This encodes CASSKQGWNSPLHF. The full variable domain, in which reference TRBV28 and TRBJ1-6 provide the parts outside the CDR3, is DVKVTQSSRYLVKRTGEKVFLECVQDMDHENMFWYRQDPGLGLRLIYFSYDVKMKEKGDIPEGYSVSREKKERFSLILESASTNQTSMYLCASSKQGWNSPLHFGNGTRLTVT.

The J gene is TRBJ2-3, the V gene TRBV29-1; TRBD1 matches at 7 bases. CDR1 is SQVTM and CDR2 is ANQGSEA in the germline V gene. V lost 5 bases to trimming and J lost 6 bases; unmatched junction nucleotides: 14. There are 15 residues in the CDR3. The CDR3 protein is CSVSDRVGVEDTQYF. DNA for the CDR3: TGCAGCGTTTCCGACAGGGTTGGGGTGGAGGATACGCAGTATTTT.

The chain links TRBV6-5 to TRBJ1-2; maybe TRBD1 (5 bases). Looked up from germline, CDR1 is MNHEY and CDR2 is SVGAGI. The CDR3 totals 14 residues. V was clipped by 7 bases and J by 4 bases, with 16 bases between them. As DNA, the CDR3 is TGTGCCAGCACAGTAGCCGGCCAGGGCTATGGCTACACCTTC. Its protein product is CASTVAGQGYGYTF.

The chain is built from TRBV27 and TRBJ1-1, with D perhaps TRBD1 (6 bases). The V end was cut by 2 bases, the J end by 3 bases, with 13 bases between. The CDR3 extends over 15 amino acids. Germline V gives CDR1 MNHEY, CDR2 SMNVEV (reference sequence). The CDR3 nucleotides read TGTGCCAGCAGTTTAATACCGGACAGTCACACTGAAGCTTTCTTT. Residues: CASSLIPDSHTEAFF.

This clonotype was counted once. This chain uses TRBV29-1 with TRBJ2-7; 9 bases agree with TRBD2. The germline V gene encodes CDR1 SQVTM and CDR2 ANQGSEA. The trim removed 6 bases at V and 6 bases at J, leaving 12 bases unmatched. CDR3 length: 14 residues. The CDR3 here is CSVDVAVAGAEQYF. As DNA, the CDR3 is TGCAGCGTGGATGTCGCGGTAGCGGGAGCCGAGCAGTACTTC.

The gene calls are TRBV29-1 and TRBJ2-1; D tentatively fits TRBD1 or TRBD2 (5 bases each). Germline V CDR1 and CDR2: SQVTM, ANQGSEA. The CDR3 is 14 residues long. The V gene lost 4 bases and the J gene lost 5 bases, with 15 bases spanning the gap. In DNA, the CDR3 is TGCAGCGTTGCGGGGACCTCAGTGGACAATGAGCAGTTCTTC. Amino acid sequence: CSVAGTSVDNEQFF.

This rearrangement joins TRBV27 to TRBJ1-1; no firm D call. V shed 4 bases and J shed 4 bases, with 13 bases lying between them. Germline lookup yields CDR1 MNHEY and CDR2 SMNVEV (reference sequence). CDR3 length: 14 residues. CDR3 protein: CASSSVPGSTEAFF. The CDR3 DNA is TGTGCCAGCAGTTCCGTTCCGGGGTCCACTGAAGCTTTCTTT.